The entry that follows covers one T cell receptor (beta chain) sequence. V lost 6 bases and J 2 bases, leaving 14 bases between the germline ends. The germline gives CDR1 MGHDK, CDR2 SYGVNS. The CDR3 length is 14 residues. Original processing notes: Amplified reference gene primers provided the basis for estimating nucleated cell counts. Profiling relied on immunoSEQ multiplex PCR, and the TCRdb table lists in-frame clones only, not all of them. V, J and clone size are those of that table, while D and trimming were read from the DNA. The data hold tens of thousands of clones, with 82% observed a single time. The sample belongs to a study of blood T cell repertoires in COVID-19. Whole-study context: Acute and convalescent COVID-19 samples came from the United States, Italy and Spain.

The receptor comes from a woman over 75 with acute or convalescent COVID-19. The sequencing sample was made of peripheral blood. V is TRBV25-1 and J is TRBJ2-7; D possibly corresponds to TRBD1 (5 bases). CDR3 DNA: TGTGCCAGCAGCGACAGCGTCAGGACCTACGAGCAGTACTTC. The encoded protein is CASSDSVRTYEQYF.